This is a list of T cell receptor beta chains from one sample in a study of T cell changes during pregnancy in multiple sclerosis. The method was immunoSEQ multiplex PCR; TCRdb's version includes in-frame clones alone and lacks a portion of them. Among roughly 89,000 clones listed, 94% were seen once. The sequenced sample was peripheral blood, obtained after pregnancy. These receptors all come from a female donor in good health, enrolled as a control in a pregnancy study. Each CDR3 is given with its conserved first and last residue. Fields, in order: CDR3 DNA, CDR3 protein, V gene, CDR3 length, D gene, clone size, J gene. The D gene is left open where the match is weak. Size is stated for part of the rows, as once, few or many counts, or as a class when the clone is expanded.

TGTGCCAGCAGGGGGACACTAAACACTGAAGCTTTCTTT CASRGTLNTEAFF TRBV6-1 13 NA NA TRBJ1-1
TGTGCCAGCAGTGAACAAGGGGGATTCTCGGGGCAGTACTTC CASSEQGGFSGQYF TRBV2 14 NA NA TRBJ2-7
TGTGCCAGCAGCGTAGCGGGGTTGGGTTCTCATGAGCAGTTCTTC CASSVAGLGSHEQFF TRBV9 15 NA NA TRBJ2-1
TGCGCCAGCAGCCAAGATACGGACAGGGCATCCCGGGAGCTGTTTTTT CASSQDTDRASRELFF TRBV4-1 16 TRBD1 NA TRBJ2-2
TGTGCCAGTAGTATCCGATACGGACAGGGGGCCTCCTACGAGCAGTACTTC CASSIRYGQGASYEQYF TRBV19 17 TRBD1 NA TRBJ2-7
TGTGCCAGCAGCAACAGGGGTACTCAGCCCCAGCATTTT CASSNRGTQPQHF TRBV2 13 TRBD1 NA TRBJ1-5
TGTGCCAGCAGCCTTGGACAGGGGGGCAATGAAAAACTGTTTTTT CASSLGQGGNEKLFF TRBV28 15 TRBD1 once TRBJ1-4
TGCGCCAGCAGCTTGGCCGTATCCGGGGAGCTGTTTTTT CASSLAVSGELFF TRBV5-1 13 NA NA TRBJ2-2
TGTGCCAGCTCACGACTAGCGGGAAACCAAGAGACCCAGTACTTC CASSRLAGNQETQYF TRBV18 15 TRBD2 NA TRBJ2-5
TGTGCCAGCAGTTCTAGGACTAGCGGGATGACAGATACGCAGTATTTT CASSSRTSGMTDTQYF TRBV27 16 TRBD2 NA TRBJ2-3
TGTGCCAGCAGCTGGGGGGGGACTACTAGCACAGATACGCAGTATTTT CASSWGGTTSTDTQYF TRBV5-6 16 TRBD2 NA TRBJ2-3
TGTGCCAGCAGTTACGGGGCGGATCTGAACACTGAAGCTTTCTTT CASSYGADLNTEAFF TRBV6-5 15 NA NA TRBJ1-1
TGTGCCTGGAGTGTAGGGACAGTTTGGACTGAAGCTTTCTTT CAWSVGTVWTEAFF TRBV30 14 TRBD1 NA TRBJ1-1
TGTGCCAGCAGTAACGTCAGGACTAGCTCCTACGAGCAGTACTTC CASSNVRTSSYEQYF TRBV28 15 TRBD2 NA TRBJ2-7
TGTGCCAGCAATTTCGAGAGGGCCGCTGCCCCTGAAGCTTTCTTT CASNFERAAAPEAFF TRBV28 15 NA NA TRBJ1-1
TGTGCCAGCAGCTCTAGCTACGCCAAAAACATTCAGTACTTC CASSSSYAKNIQYF TRBV7-9 14 NA once TRBJ2-4
TGTGCCAGCAGCCCCGCCCCGGGAAGCTCCTACGAGCAGTACTTC CASSPAPGSSYEQYF TRBV7-6 15 NA NA TRBJ2-7
TGTGCCAGCGCGGGAGTGGGTCAGCCCCAGCATTTT CASAGVGQPQHF TRBV28 12 NA NA TRBJ1-5
TGTGCCAGTAGTATTCGGACTAGCGGGAGAGATACGCAGTATTTT CASSIRTSGRDTQYF TRBV19 15 TRBD2 NA TRBJ2-3
TGTGCCAGCAGCTTGGTACCCGGCGGAGATACGCAGTATTTT CASSLVPGGDTQYF TRBV5-4 14 NA NA TRBJ2-3
TGTGCCAGTACCCACCCCGGGACAAGGACCGGGGAGCTGTTTTTT CASTHPGTRTGELFF TRBV19 15 NA NA TRBJ2-2
TGTGCCACCAGCCCCGGCAGACTAAACATTCAGTACTTC CATSPGRLNIQYF TRBV15 13 NA NA TRBJ2-4
TGTGCCAGCAGCGCGGACAGGAGAAATCAGCCCCAGCATTTT CASSADRRNQPQHF TRBV5-5 14 TRBD1 NA TRBJ1-5
TGTGCCAGCAGTTATGCTGCGGACACCGGGGAGCTGTTTTTT CASSYAADTGELFF TRBV6-6 14 NA NA TRBJ2-2
TGTGCCAGCAGCCCAACCGGGACTGAAGCTTTCTTT CASSPTGTEAFF TRBV5-4 12 NA NA TRBJ1-1
TGTGCCAGCAGCCCCGCGGTGAACACTGAAGCTTTCTTT CASSPAVNTEAFF TRBV7-6 13 NA few TRBJ1-1
TGCGCCAGCCTAGACGGGACTAGCGGGAGAGGGGAGACCCAGTACTTC CASLDGTSGRGETQYF TRBV5-1 16 TRBD2 once TRBJ2-5
TGTGCCAGCAGATTGGGACTAGTAGGCGAGCAGTACTTC CASRLGLVGEQYF TRBV5-4 13 TRBD2 NA TRBJ2-7
TGTGCCAGTAGTATAGGGGGACAGGGGCTTCAGCCCCAGCATTTT CASSIGGQGLQPQHF TRBV19 15 TRBD1 NA TRBJ1-5
TGTGCCAGCAGTCGAGGCCCCGAGGCGTCGCAGTTCTTC CASSRGPEASQFF TRBV2 13 NA NA TRBJ2-1
TGTGCTAGCAGTTTAGACAGGGGAGAGACCCAGTACTTC CASSLDRGETQYF TRBV7-7 13 TRBD1 NA TRBJ2-5
TGTGCCAGCAGCTTAGGAGCGGGAGACACCGGGGAGCTGTTTTTT CASSLGAGDTGELFF TRBV7-9 15 TRBD2 NA TRBJ2-2
TGCGCCAGCAGCGGGACGGGGGGGACTGAAGCTTTCTTT CASSGTGGTEAFF TRBV5-1 13 NA NA TRBJ1-1
TGTGCCAGCAGTTACACCGCGCAGGGGACCCCCTACGAGCAGTACTTC CASSYTAQGTPYEQYF TRBV6-6 16 NA once TRBJ2-7
TGTGCCAGCAGCGCCGGGACAGGGGGGACCATCCAGCCCCAGCATTTT CASSAGTGGTIQPQHF TRBV9 16 TRBD1 NA TRBJ1-5
TGTGCCAGCAGCTTAGTAGGGACTAGCTCCACAGATACGCAGTATTTT CASSLVGTSSTDTQYF TRBV7-9 16 TRBD2 NA TRBJ2-3
TGTGCCAGTGGGACAGAGAGTAGAAACACCATATATTTT CASGTESRNTIYF TRBV2 13 TRBD1 NA TRBJ1-3
TGTGCCAGCATCACAGGGATGTTAGGGGCCAACGTCCTGACTTTC CASITGMLGANVLTF TRBV6-1 15 NA NA TRBJ2-6
TGTGCCAGCAGCTTCTCCCCGGGACAATTTAGCAATCAGCCCCAGCATTTT CASSFSPGQFSNQPQHF TRBV5-5 17 NA NA TRBJ1-5
TGTGCCAGCAGGGGCGGGCCCTACGAGCAGTACTTC CASRGGPYEQYF TRBV2 12 NA NA TRBJ2-7
TGCGCCAGCAGCCCCGGGACAGATCAAGAGACCCAGTACTTC CASSPGTDQETQYF TRBV5-1 14 TRBD1 NA TRBJ2-5
TGTGCCAGCAGCTTGGATCGTTACTGGCAGGATAGCAATCAGCCCCAGCATTTT CASSLDRYWQDSNQPQHF TRBV5-8 18 NA NA TRBJ1-5
TGTGCCAGCAGTGAGGCGGAGGGCCTTTATAATTCACCCCTCCACTTT CASSEAEGLYNSPLHF TRBV6-1 16 NA NA TRBJ1-6
TGTGCCAGCAGTCCCCTCCTCTATGGCTACACCTTC CASSPLLYGYTF TRBV28 12 NA NA TRBJ1-2
TGCGCCAGCAGCTTGGTCCGGAGTTCCTACAATGAGCAGTTCTTC CASSLVRSSYNEQFF TRBV5-1 15 NA NA TRBJ2-1
TGCGCCAGCAGCGCTGGACTAGCGAATGAGCAGTTCTTC CASSAGLANEQFF TRBV5-1 13 TRBD2 NA TRBJ2-1
TGTGCCAGCAGCCAGGCGGCCGGCGACGCCGGCTACAATGAGCAGTTCTTC CASSQAAGDAGYNEQFF TRBV4-2 17 NA NA TRBJ2-1
TGTGCCAGCAGCTTGGGGGGGTCTGAAGCTTTCTTT CASSLGGSEAFF TRBV28 12 NA once TRBJ1-1
TGTGCCAGCAGTCGGCTAAATAGCGGCACCTACGAGCAGTACTTC CASSRLNSGTYEQYF TRBV7-2 15 NA few TRBJ2-7
TGTGCCACAACCGGACAGGGGGCTTTCGGGGAGCTGTTTTTT CATTGQGAFGELFF TRBV10-3 14 TRBD1 NA TRBJ2-2
TGCGCCAGCAGCTTCTCACCTCCGGGACTAGCGTCGGAGACCCAGTACTTC CASSFSPPGLASETQYF TRBV5-1 17 TRBD2 NA TRBJ2-5
TGTGCCAGCAGTGTAGACAGGGGGTATGACGGGGAGCTGTTTTTT CASSVDRGYDGELFF TRBV6-1 15 TRBD1 NA TRBJ2-2